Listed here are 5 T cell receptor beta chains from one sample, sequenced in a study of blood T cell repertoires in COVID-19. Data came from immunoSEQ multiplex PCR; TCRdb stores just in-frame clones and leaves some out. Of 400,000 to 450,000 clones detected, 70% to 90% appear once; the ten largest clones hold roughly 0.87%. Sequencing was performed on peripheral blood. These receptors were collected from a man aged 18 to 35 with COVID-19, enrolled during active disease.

CDR3 in amino acids: CASSQSGQGDEQYF. CDR3 DNA sequence: TGCGCCAGCAGTCAATCGGGACAGGGGGACGAGCAGTACTTC. The chain joins TRBV23-1 to TRBJ2-7; 11 nucleotides align to TRBD1. TRBV23-1 is placed among ORFs of uncertain function. V was pared by 0 bases and J by 5 bases, with 0 bases of the junction left unmatched. The CDR3 extends over 14 amino acids.

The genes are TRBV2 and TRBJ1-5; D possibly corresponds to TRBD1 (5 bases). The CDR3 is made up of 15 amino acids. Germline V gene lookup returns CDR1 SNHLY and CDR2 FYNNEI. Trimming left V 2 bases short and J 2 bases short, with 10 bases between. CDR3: CASSEIREGNQPQHF. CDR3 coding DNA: TGTGCCAGCAGTGAAATCAGGGAGGGCAATCAGCCCCAGCATTTT.

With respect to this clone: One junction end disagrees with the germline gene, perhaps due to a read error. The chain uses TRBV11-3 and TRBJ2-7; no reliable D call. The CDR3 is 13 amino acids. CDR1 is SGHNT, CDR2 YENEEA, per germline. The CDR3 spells CASSLEVEDEQYF. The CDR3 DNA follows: TGTGCCAGCAGCCTAGAGGTTGAGGACGAGCAGTACTTC.

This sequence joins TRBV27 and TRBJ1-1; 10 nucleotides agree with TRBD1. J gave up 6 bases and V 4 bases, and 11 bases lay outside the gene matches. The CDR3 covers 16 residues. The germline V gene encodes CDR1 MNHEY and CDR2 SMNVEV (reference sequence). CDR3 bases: TGTGCCAGCAGTTCCGGGACAGGGGTTAAAGTAGCTGAAGCTTTCTTT. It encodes CASSSGTGVKVAEAFF.

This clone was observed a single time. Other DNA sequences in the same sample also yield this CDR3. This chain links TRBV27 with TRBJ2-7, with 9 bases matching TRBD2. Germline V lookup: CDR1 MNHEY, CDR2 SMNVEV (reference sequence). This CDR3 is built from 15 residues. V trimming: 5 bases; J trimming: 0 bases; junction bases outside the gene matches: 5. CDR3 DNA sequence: TGTGCCAGCAGTCCCACTAGCGGGCGCTCCTACGAGCAGTACTTC. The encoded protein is CASSPTSGRSYEQYF.